This T cell receptor beta chain was observed in a study of T cell responses to AZD1222 COVID-19 vaccine. Clones were read by immunoSEQ multiplex PCR, and TCRdb kept only the in-frame ones, dropping some. The sample contains roughly 150,000 clones, approximately 90% of which appear only once. Germline CDR1 SGDLS, CDR2 YYNGEE. The CDR3 contains 17 residues. Trimming cost V 0 bases and J 3 bases; bases outside gene matches: 10. This rearrangement joins TRBV9 to TRBJ2-3, with 7 nucleotides matching TRBD2. The sequence derives from an adult who received the AZD1222 COVID-19 vaccine. The sample consisted of peripheral blood, taken 28 days after the second AZD1222 dose. The CDR3 DNA is TGTGCCAGCAGCGTAGGACCGGGGGGACGAGGAACAGATACGCAGTATTTT. This encodes CASSVGPGGRGTDTQYF.